Below, 20 T cell receptor beta chains from the same sample are listed, as sequenced in a study of a mutant IDH1 vaccine in newly diagnosed glioma. Method: immunoSEQ multiplex PCR; TCRdb's copy keeps in-frame clones and lacks some. The sample includes fewer than 90,000 clones, approximately 84% seen only once; the top ten take about 12%. Time point specified: week 35, safety follow-up. Each dose of the vaccine consisted of 300 ug of mutant IDH1 20-mer peptide, with topical imiquimod. Their cognate antigens are unknown. The input for sequencing was PBMCs, taken from a glioma patient whose treatment included an IDH1 peptide vaccine. Source of these receptors: a man aged 18 to 29 with glioma.

This clone was recorded once. This sequence joins TRBV19 and TRBJ1-1, with 7 bases that match TRBD1. Per the germline V gene, CDR1 is LNHDA and CDR2 is SQIVND (reference sequence). The CDR3 runs 14 residues. Losses at the gene ends were 4 bases for V and 1 base for J; bases not matched to a gene: 3. CDR3 loop: CASSRQGANTEAFF. The CDR3 nucleotides are TGTGCCAGTAGTAGACAGGGTGCGAACACTGAAGCTTTCTTT.

The chain combines TRBV30 with TRBJ2-7; 7 bases line up with TRBD2. V dropped 0 bases and J dropped 6; count of bases not matched to a gene: 8. The CDR3 length is 14 residues. The germline CDR1 and CDR2 sequences are GTSNPN and SVGIG (reference sequence). CDR3 loop: CAWSVGSGFAEQYF. In DNA, the CDR3 is TGTGCCTGGAGTGTCGGTAGCGGGTTCGCCGAGCAGTACTTC. The whole variable domain, filled in from reference TRBV30 and TRBJ2-7, reads SQTIHQWPATLVQPVGSPLSLECTVEGTSNPNLYWYRQAAGRGLQLLFYSVGIGQISSEVPQNLSASRPQDRQFILSSKKLLLSDSGFYLCAWSVGSGFAEQYFGPGTRLTVT.

This rearrangement joins TRBV6-1 to TRBJ1-4; D remains ambiguous. The CDR3 runs to 12 residues. The V and J ends lost 7 bases and 10 bases respectively, with 13 bases between them. Germline values: CDR1 MNHNS, CDR2 SASEGT. The DNA of the CDR3 is TGTGCCAGCACGACCCCTTCCGTAAAACTGTTTTTT. This codes for CASTTPSVKLFF.

V usage is TRBV6-1 and J usage is TRBJ1-4; no clear D gene. Deletions cut 11 bases from V and 0 bases from J, with 13 bases between. The CDR3 is 14 amino acids. Per germline, CDR1 MNHNS and CDR2 SASEGT. The CDR3 DNA is TGTGCCTCCCGTTCGGGAGCAACTAATGAAAAACTGTTTTTT. Translated, it gives CASRSGATNEKLFF.

The chain carries TRBV5-6 and TRBJ1-1; D gene unclear. Germline-derived CDR1 and CDR2 are SGHDT and YYEEEE. The CDR3 loop spans 15 amino acids. V lost 0 bases and J lost 1, with 10 bases in between. As DNA, the CDR3 is TGTGCCAGCAGCTTGGCACCGCGACGGAACACTGAAGCTTTCTTT. Protein product: CASSLAPRRNTEAFF.

This chain links TRBV28 with TRBJ1-3, with TRBD1 as a possible D gene (6 bases). This CDR3 comprises 15 residues. V gave up 4 bases and J gave up 0 bases, with 10 bases separating them. Germline CDR1 and CDR2: MDHEN and SYDVKM. The DNA for the CDR3 is TGTGCCAGCAGTTCGACAGGACCCTCTGGAAACACCATATATTTT. Amino acids: CASSSTGPSGNTIYF.

This chain connects TRBV4-3 to TRBJ2-7; D is possibly TRBD2 (5 bases). The CDR3 is made up of 14 amino acids. V was shortened by 2 bases and J by 1 base, with 9 bases between the two germline ends. The germline V gene encodes CDR1 LGHNA and CDR2 YSLEER. Here the CDR3 reads CASSQMRTSYEQYF. In nucleotides, the CDR3 is TGCGCCAGCAGCCAAATGCGGACTTCCTACGAGCAGTACTTC.

The chain has TRBV19 and TRBJ2-7; 8 positions agree with TRBD2. The length of the CDR3 is 14 residues. V shed 6 bases and J 3 bases; nucleotides not matched to a gene: 7. The germline V gene encodes CDR1 LNHDA and CDR2 SQIVND (reference sequence). The CDR3 DNA follows: TGTGCCAGTAGCTCGGCGGGGGGCGGCTACGAGCAGTACTTC. Amino acids: CASSSAGGGYEQYF.

V and J are TRBV5-1 and TRBJ2-3; D may be TRBD2 (5 bases). V lost 6 bases and J lost 5, with 13 bases in between. The germline CDR1 and CDR2 sequences are SGHRS and YFSETQ. The CDR3 runs 13 residues. CDR3 sequence: CASKGLAGDTQYF. The DNA for the CDR3 is TGCGCCAGCAAAGGGCTAGCAGGAGATACGCAGTATTTT.

The chain links TRBV9 to TRBJ1-1, with a weak D call TRBD1 (6 bases). The V gene's germline CDR1 is SGDLS and CDR2 YYNGEE. This CDR3 comprises 13 residues. V shed 4 bases and J shed 3 bases, with 10 bases lying between them. The CDR3 coding sequence is TGTGCCAGCAGCTCCAGGGGCGACACTGAAGCTTTCTTT. As protein: CASSSRGDTEAFF.

CDR3 protein: CASRDKLFF. DNA for the CDR3: TGTGCCAGCCGGGACAAACTGTTTTTT. This rearrangement joins TRBV28 to TRBJ1-4; possible D gene TRBD1, 5 bases. Trimming pared 8 bases from V and 11 bases from J, leaving 6 bases between. The CDR3 has 9 residues. CDR1 MDHEN and CDR2 SYDVKM come from the germline V gene.

This clone came up a few times. The chain links TRBV7-2 to TRBJ2-7, with D unclear. V lost 1 base, J lost 3 bases, and 10 bases lay in between. Germline V gene lookup returns CDR1 SGHTA and CDR2 FQGNSA. The CDR3 loop spans 14 amino acids. DNA of the CDR3: TGTGCCAGCAGCTTAGAGGTGGGAAACTACGAGCAGTACTTC. This sequence encodes CASSLEVGNYEQYF.

The rearrangement links TRBV7-8 to TRBJ2-1; tentatively, D is TRBD1 (6 bases). The V gene's germline CDR1 is SGHVS and CDR2 FQNEAQ. CDR3 length equals 14 residues. V was clipped by 4 bases and J by 8 bases, with 15 bases between them. CDR3 protein: CASSSTQGWHEQFF. CDR3 coding DNA: TGTGCCAGCAGCTCAACACAGGGTTGGCATGAGCAGTTCTTC. Together with reference TRBV7-8 and TRBJ2-1, the CDR3 gives the full variable domain: GAGVSQSPRYKVAKRGQDVALRCDPISGHVSLFWYQQALGQGPEFLTYFQNEAQLDKSGLPSDRFFAERPEGSVSTLKIQRTQQEDSAVYLCASSSTQGWHEQFFGPGTRLTVL.

The chain has TRBV20-1 and TRBJ1-2; D not resolved. V was pared by 0 bases and J by 3 bases, with 2 bases between. The CDR3 is 11 residues long. In germline, CDR1 is DFQATT, CDR2 SNEGSKA (reference sequence). In DNA form, the CDR3 reads TGCAGTGCTAGAGACCACTATGGCTACACCTTC. Translation: CSARDHYGYTF.

The chain has TRBV7-2 and TRBJ1-2; D ambiguous. Trimming took 1 base from V and 2 from J, leaving 11 bases between them. Germline loops: CDR1 SGHTA, CDR2 FQGNSA. The CDR3 extends over 15 amino acids. The CDR3: CASSLGSGSNYGYTF. CDR3 nucleotides: TGTGCCAGCAGCTTAGGTAGTGGGTCCAACTATGGCTACACCTTC.

The chain joins TRBV4-3 to TRBJ2-7; 8 positions match TRBD1. Germline loops: CDR1 LGHNA, CDR2 YSLEER. This CDR3 spans 20 amino acids. V shed 0 bases and J 6 bases; nucleotides not matched to a gene: 22. The CDR3 loop is CASSQDPFRDRLSRVSEQYF. The DNA of the CDR3 is TGCGCCAGCAGCCAAGACCCATTTCGGGACAGGCTTTCACGGGTCTCCGAGCAGTACTTC.

The J gene is TRBJ1-6, the V gene TRBV6-1; D is undetermined. V was shortened by 7 bases and J by 4 bases, with 8 bases between the two germline ends. Germline CDR1 reads MNHNS; CDR2 reads SASEGT. The CDR3 contains 13 residues. The CDR3 nucleotides read TGTGCCAGCATGGAGGAGTATAATTCACCCCTCCACTTT. Protein sequence: CASMEEYNSPLHF.

The V and J genes are TRBV19 and TRBJ2-4, with D hard to call. The CDR3 spans 15 residues. With 2 bases removed from V and 0 bases from J, the gap between germline ends came to 8 bases. Looked up from germline, CDR1 is LNHDA and CDR2 is SQIVND (reference sequence). The CDR3 sequence: CASSISVKAKNIQYF. The CDR3 DNA follows: TGTGCCAGTAGTATAAGTGTTAAAGCCAAAAACATTCAGTACTTC.

In the case of this clone: The germline gene is not matched at one end of the junction; a read error may be the cause. J is TRBJ2-5 and V is TRBV5-4; maybe TRBD2 (5 bases). The CDR3 contains 12 residues. The germline V gene has CDR1 SGHNT and CDR2 YYREEE (reference sequence). The CDR3 DNA reads TGTGCCAGCAGCTCCCGGACTGCGTATTTTCACTTC. Its protein is CASSSRTAYFHF.

This chain links TRBV19 with TRBJ2-7; D is unresolved. This CDR3 spans 13 amino acids. V was trimmed by 3 bases and J by 1 base, leaving 7 bases between them. Germline CDR1 reads LNHDA; CDR2 reads SQIVND (reference sequence). Here the CDR3 reads CASSMALSYEQYF. The CDR3 DNA follows: TGTGCCAGTAGTATGGCTTTATCCTACGAGCAGTACTTC.